A selection of T cell receptor beta chains follows, all from one sample in a study of naive and memory T cell subsets. Via MiXCR, TCRdb re-called the UMI-ligation and nested PCR reads, giving one row per CDR3 protein. The sample lists over 65,000 distinct CDR3 sequences, about 9.9% occurring once. Specimen: naive CD8+ T cells from blood. The origin of the receptors is a human donor in good health. Both conserved end residues are part of each CDR3. The order of the fields is J gene, V gene, D gene, clone size, CDR3 length, CDR3 protein, CDR3 DNA. A D gene is named only where the DNA matches it firmly. Expanded clones are given a class, and other clones once, few, many or no size at all.

TRBJ1-1,TRBV20-1,-,many,14,CSARGGGGNTEAFF,TGCAGTGCTAGAGGAGGAGGGGGTAACACTGAAGCTTTCTTT
TRBJ2-7,TRBV12-3/TRBV12-4,-,few,13,CASSLAASYEQYF,TGTGCCAGCAGTTTAGCAGCCAGCTACGAGCAGTACTTC
TRBJ2-3,TRBV30,-,many,13,CAWSREITDTQYF,TGTGCCTGGAGTCGGGAAATCACAGATACGCAGTATTTT
TRBJ1-2,TRBV9,-,many,14,CASSPLPTGYGYTF,TGTGCCAGCAGCCCCTTACCAACGGGCTATGGCTACACCTTC
TRBJ2-1,TRBV6-6,TRBD2,many,11,CASLAGGEQFF,TGTGCCAGCTTAGCGGGAGGTGAGCAGTTCTTC
TRBJ2-7,TRBV28,TRBD2,-,14,CASSFSGTSYEQYF,TGTGCCAGCAGTTTCAGCGGGACCTCCTACGAGCAGTACTTC
TRBJ1-1,TRBV6-2/TRBV6-3,-,few,15,CASSYWVSGNTEAFF,TGTGCCAGCAGTTACTGGGTCTCGGGGAACACTGAAGCTTTCTTT
TRBJ2-7,TRBV13,-,-,12,CASSTRPYEQYF,TGTGCCAGCAGCACTCGACCCTACGAGCAGTACTTC
TRBJ2-7,TRBV4-1,-,many,17,CASSQDLGAISNYEQYF,TGCGCCAGCAGCCAAGATCTTGGCGCAATATCTAACTACGAGCAGTACTTC
TRBJ2-7,TRBV2,-,few,17,CASSVAPTTGQTDEQYF,TGTGCCAGCAGTGTGGCCCCAACTACAGGACAAACAGACGAGCAGTACTTC
TRBJ2-7,TRBV5-4,-,many,13,CASSLDLVSEQYF,TGTGCCAGCAGCTTGGATCTAGTCTCCGAGCAGTACTTC
TRBJ2-3,TRBV5-5,-,many,15,CASSLRIRGTDTQYF,TGTGCCAGCAGCTTACGGATCCGTGGCACAGATACGCAGTATTTT
TRBJ1-2,TRBV29-1,TRBD1,many,14,CSVAGTGGFSGYTF,TGCAGCGTTGCCGGGACAGGGGGATTTTCTGGCTACACCTTC
TRBJ2-5,TRBV12-5,-,many,15,CASGLGQLVKETQYF,TGTGCTAGTGGTTTGGGACAGTTGGTGAAAGAGACCCAGTACTTC
TRBJ2-4,TRBV29-1,-,many,13,CSVLQGTKNIQYF,TGCAGCGTCCTCCAAGGGACTAAAAACATTCAGTACTTC
TRBJ2-1,TRBV27,-,-,12,CAVESSYNEQFF,TGTGCCGTGGAGAGCTCCTACAATGAGCAGTTCTTC
TRBJ2-7,TRBV6-6,-,many,13,CASSPGRAYEQYF,TGTGCCAGCAGTCCCGGACGGGCCTACGAGCAGTACTTC
TRBJ2-3,TRBV7-2,-,-,14,CASSLAYGPDTQYF,TGTGCCAGCAGCTTAGCGTACGGACCGGATACGCAGTATTTT
TRBJ1-5,TRBV27,-,many,15,CASRMGQTGSGPQHF,TGTGCCAGCAGGATGGGACAAACGGGCTCGGGGCCCCAGCATTTT
TRBJ1-2,TRBV2,-,-,15,CASSESGAGYYGYTF,TGTGCCAGCAGTGAATCGGGGGCAGGGTACTATGGCTACACCTTC
TRBJ2-7,TRBV27,-,many,13,CASSLGFTYEQYF,TGTGCCAGCAGTCTCGGGTTTACCTACGAGCAGTACTTC
TRBJ2-7,TRBV7-6,-,-,15,CASSPGRGRAYEQYF,TGTGCCAGCAGCCCCGGCAGGGGGAGGGCCTACGAGCAGTACTTC
TRBJ2-1,TRBV6-5,-,-,13,CASSYSHGNEQFF,TGTGCCAGCAGTTACTCGCACGGCAATGAGCAGTTCTTC
TRBJ2-1,TRBV12-3/TRBV12-4,-,few,12,CASSFGYNEQFF,TGTGCCAGCAGTTTCGGATACAATGAGCAGTTCTTC
TRBJ2-7,TRBV7-9,-,-,14,CASSRSSSVDEQYF,TGTGCCAGCAGCCGATCTTCGAGTGTGGACGAGCAGTACTTC
TRBJ1-1,TRBV12-3/TRBV12-4,-,many,13,CASSLAGGTEAFF,TGTGCCAGCAGTTTAGCTGGGGGCACTGAAGCTTTCTTT
TRBJ2-1,TRBV27,-,-,19,CASSLLWPRSSSSYNEQFF,TGTGCCAGCAGTTTACTTTGGCCCCGGTCTAGCTCAAGTTACAATGAGCAGTTCTTC
TRBJ1-2,TRBV12-3/TRBV12-4,-,many,12,CASSPGGYGYTF,TGTGCCAGCAGTCCCGGTGGCTATGGCTACACCTTC
TRBJ2-5,TRBV20-1,TRBD2,few,15,CSASELGGGAETQYF,TGCAGTGCTAGTGAGCTCGGCGGGGGGGCTGAGACCCAGTACTTC
TRBJ2-1,TRBV20-1,-,few,15,CSARVSRASYNEQFF,TGCAGTGCTAGAGTGTCAAGAGCCTCCTACAATGAGCAGTTCTTC
TRBJ2-3,TRBV27,TRBD2,-,16,CASSSSGRPGTDTQYF,TGTGCCAGCAGTTCTAGCGGGAGGCCGGGCACAGATACGCAGTATTTT
TRBJ1-1,TRBV14,TRBD1,-,14,CASSHQQGWTEAFF,TGTGCCAGCAGCCACCAACAGGGGTGGACTGAAGCTTTCTTT
TRBJ2-7,TRBV20-1,TRBD2,many,14,CSALGLAGDDEQYF,TGCAGTGCCCTGGGACTAGCGGGAGATGACGAGCAGTACTTC
TRBJ2-7,TRBV6-6,-,-,14,CASTGETAAYEQYF,TGTGCCAGCACCGGAGAGACAGCTGCTTACGAGCAGTACTTC
TRBJ2-7,TRBV27,-,-,13,CASSLAARHEQYF,TGTGCCAGCAGTTTAGCCGCACGCCACGAGCAGTACTTC
TRBJ2-3,TRBV10-3,-,few,18,CAIQVSGEIGAGTDTQYF,TGTGCCATCCAGGTTTCGGGGGAGATTGGAGCGGGCACAGATACGCAGTATTTT
TRBJ1-1,TRBV5-1,TRBD1,-,18,CASSLVWGTGGTNTEAFF,TGCGCCAGCAGCTTGGTTTGGGGGACAGGGGGGACGAACACTGAAGCTTTCTTT
TRBJ1-5,TRBV28,TRBD1,few,15,CASSSGQEGSQPQHF,TGTGCCAGCAGCTCGGGACAGGAAGGGTCTCAGCCCCAGCATTTT
TRBJ1-1,TRBV10-3,-,few,10,CAIGGAEAFF,TGTGCCATTGGAGGGGCTGAAGCTTTCTTT
TRBJ1-5,TRBV6-5,-,many,14,CASSAFRVGQPQHF,TGTGCCAGCAGTGCGTTCAGGGTAGGCCAGCCCCAGCATTTT
TRBJ2-1,TRBV18,-,many,13,CASSPTGYNEQFF,TGTGCCAGCTCACCGACAGGATACAATGAGCAGTTCTTC
TRBJ2-3,TRBV29-1,-,many,8,CSVNTQYF,TGCAGCGTGAATACGCAGTATTTT
TRBJ1-2,TRBV30,-,few,11,CAWSVGLGYTF,TGTGCCTGGAGTGTTGGTCTTGGCTACACCTTC
TRBJ2-7,TRBV5-1,-,many,15,CASSLTPGTTWEQYF,TGCGCCAGCAGCTTAACACCCGGGACAACTTGGGAGCAGTACTTC
TRBJ2-7,TRBV28,-,few,16,CASSPRGPGPTYEQYF,TGTGCCAGCAGTCCCCGGGGGCCGGGGCCGACCTACGAGCAGTACTTC
TRBJ2-1,TRBV5-4,TRBD2,many,15,CASSLRRERIDEQFF,TGTGCCAGCAGCTTGCGGCGGGAGAGGATAGATGAGCAGTTCTTC
TRBJ2-1,TRBV29-1,-,-,18,CSVEDLHVSFGDFDEQFF,TGCAGCGTTGAAGATCTTCATGTAAGTTTTGGCGACTTCGATGAGCAGTTCTTC
TRBJ2-5,TRBV28,-,few,12,CASSFTPETQYF,TGTGCCAGCAGTTTTACACCGGAGACCCAGTACTTC
TRBJ1-1,TRBV30,-,-,12,CAWKPENTEAFF,TGTGCCTGGAAACCGGAGAACACTGAAGCTTTCTTT
TRBJ2-7,TRBV6-2/TRBV6-3,TRBD2,many,15,CASSWGLAGAYEQYF,TGTGCCAGCAGTTGGGGACTAGCGGGAGCCTACGAGCAGTACTTC
TRBJ1-1,TRBV12-5,-,-,14,CASGSDGTNTEAFF,TGTGCTAGTGGTTCGGACGGAACGAACACTGAAGCTTTCTTT
TRBJ2-3,TRBV12-3/TRBV12-4,TRBD2,few,16,CASRSGTSGSGDAQYF,TGTGCCAGCAGGTCCGGGACTAGCGGGAGTGGGGATGCGCAGTATTTT
TRBJ1-2,TRBV5-1,TRBD1,-,13,CASGAGGNYGYTF,TGCGCCAGCGGGGCAGGGGGAAACTATGGCTACACCTTC
TRBJ2-1,TRBV13,TRBD1,few,14,CASSPPDRGNEQFF,TGTGCCAGCAGCCCGCCGGACAGGGGCAATGAGCAGTTCTTC
TRBJ2-3,TRBV4-1,-,many,14,CASSQVHNADTQYF,TGCGCCAGCAGCCAAGTTCATAACGCAGATACGCAGTATTTT